What follows are 26 T cell receptor beta chains derived from one specimen sequenced in a study of blood T cell repertoires in COVID-19 (TCRdb year 2020). To prepare the library, the immunoSEQ multiplex PCR assay was applied. TCRdb retrieved this table from immuneACCESS and kept in-frame rearrangements only. Not all clones are present; in checked studies, unresolved V genes account for under half, and no reason is known for the remainder. Present in this sample are fewer than 500,000 clones, more than 80% of which were seen just once. The ten biggest clones cover 1.1% of the sample. Sequencing was done on a sample of PBMCs or T cells enriched from blood (not recorded which). The receptors originated from a man aged 25 to 45 who had recovered from COVID-19.

The gene calls are TRBV30 and TRBJ1-2, with 9 nucleotides matching TRBD1. The CDR3 sequence is 12 residues long. With V trimmed by 2 bases and J by 12 bases, 7 bases remained unmatched. CDR1 and CDR2 from the germline V gene are GTSNPN and SVGIG (reference sequence). The CDR3 reads CAWSSGQGDHTF. The CDR3 nucleotides read TGTGCCTGGAGTTCGGGACAGGGTGACCACACCTTC.

The chain carries TRBV5-1 and TRBJ1-4; TRBD1 might be the D (5 bases). CDR3 length equals 15 residues. The V end lost 0 bases, the J end lost 3 bases, and 9 bases lay between the germline ends. Per the germline V gene, CDR1 is SGHRS and CDR2 is YFSETQ. CDR3: CASSLARAANEKLFF. CDR3 coding DNA: TGCGCCAGCAGCTTGGCCAGGGCGGCTAATGAAAAACTGTTTTTT.

The chain links TRBV3-1 (or the pseudogene TRBV3-2) to TRBJ2-1, with 11 bases lining up with TRBD2. The germline V gene has CDR1 LGHDT and CDR2 YNNKEL (reference sequence). The CDR3 has 16 residues. V lost 3 bases, J lost 7 bases, and 8 bases stayed unmatched. The CDR3 DNA sequence: TGTGCCAGCAGCCACTACCTTACTAGCGGGAGAAATGAGCAGTTCTTC. This sequence encodes CASSHYLTSGRNEQFF.

The V call is TRBV19, the J call TRBJ2-2; D gene uncertain. Between the trimmed V and J ends, which lost 4 bases and 6 bases, there was a span of 9 bases. Germline lookup yields CDR1 LNHDA and CDR2 SQIVND (reference sequence). This CDR3 is built from 13 residues. Here the CDR3 reads CASSTPSAGELFF. CDR3 nucleotide sequence: TGTGCCAGTAGTACCCCGTCGGCCGGGGAGCTGTTTTTT.

This chain connects TRBV6-5 to TRBJ2-2; D might be TRBD1 (5 bases). From germline, CDR1 is MNHEY and CDR2 SVGAGI. V lost 2 bases and J lost 5, with 9 bases in between. CDR3 length: 14 amino acids. The CDR3, as DNA: TGTGCCAGCAGTTACAGGGGTTTGACCGGGGAGCTGTTTTTT. Translated: CASSYRGLTGELFF.

This clone occurred once. The chain combines TRBV6-2 or TRBV6-3 with TRBJ2-7, with 8 bases lining up with TRBD1. The CDR3 runs 12 residues. With V trimmed by 4 bases and J by 7 bases, 3 bases remained unmatched. Germline V gene lookup returns CDR1 MNHEY and CDR2 SVGEGT. This chain's CDR3 is CASSLDRAEQYF. For the CDR3, the DNA is TGTGCCAGCAGTTTGGACAGGGCTGAGCAGTACTTC.

This chain joins TRBV20-1 and TRBJ1-6; 9 nucleotides agree with TRBD1. The germline V gene encodes CDR1 DFQATT and CDR2 SNEGSKA (reference sequence). J lost 7 bases, V lost 3 bases, and 7 bases had no gene match. The CDR3 extends over 15 amino acids. CDR3 loop: CSASYRGLENSPLHF. The CDR3 DNA sequence: TGCAGTGCTAGTTACAGGGGGCTCGAGAATTCACCCCTCCACTTT.

In nucleotides, the CDR3 is TGTGCCAGCAGCTCCGGACAGACCTACGAGCAGTACTTC. It encodes CASSSGQTYEQYF. The V call is TRBV11-2, the J call TRBJ2-7; the D gene is possibly TRBD1 (6 bases). The ends were cut back, 4 bases at V and 2 bases at J, with 9 bases in the middle. The CDR3 length is 13 residues. Germline CDR1 reads SGHAT; CDR2 reads FQNNGV.

Note on this clone: The same CDR3 is also encoded by other DNA sequences in this sample. J is TRBJ1-1 and V is TRBV30; 9 positions agree with TRBD1. The trim removed 2 bases at V and 3 bases at J, leaving 1 base unmatched. The germline V gene encodes CDR1 GTSNPN and CDR2 SVGIG (reference sequence). This CDR3 comprises 13 residues. For the CDR3, the DNA is TGTGCCTGGAGTCGACAGGGGGACACTGAAGCTTTCTTT. This codes for CAWSRQGDTEAFF.

The rearrangement joins TRBV30 to TRBJ2-7; D is uncertain. The CDR3 is 11 amino acids. CDR1 and CDR2 from the germline V gene are GTSNPN and SVGIG (reference sequence). The V gene lost 1 base and the J gene lost 5 bases, with 6 bases spanning the gap. The CDR3 nucleotides are TGTGCCTGGAGTGGCGCGAACGAGCAGTACTTC. Protein: CAWSGANEQYF.

This chain links TRBV10-2 with TRBJ2-1; 8 bases are shared with TRBD2. With V trimmed by 2 bases and J by 0 bases, 9 bases remained unmatched. The CDR3 runs to 18 residues. The germline gives CDR1 WSHSY, CDR2 SAAADI. The chain's CDR3 is CASSERWVAGRSYNEQFF. CDR3 nucleotide sequence: TGCGCCAGCAGTGAGAGGTGGGTAGCGGGACGCTCCTACAATGAGCAGTTCTTC.

The chain joins TRBV27 to TRBJ2-1, with D unclear. Germline assignment: CDR1 MNHEY and CDR2 SMNVEV (reference sequence). This CDR3 region has 15 residues. V was pared by 2 bases and J by 7 bases, with 15 bases between. The CDR3 loop is CASSLIGGLRNEQFF. CDR3 bases: TGTGCCAGCAGTTTAATAGGTGGGCTAAGGAATGAGCAGTTCTTC.

CDR3 nucleotides: TGTGCCAGCAGCTTGAAACCCCGTGGGCCTAGCGGGAGCCAAGAGACCCAGTACTTC. Its protein is CASSLKPRGPSGSQETQYF. The rearrangement joins TRBV11-2 to TRBJ2-5, with 10 bases fitting TRBD2. Per the germline V gene, CDR1 is SGHAT and CDR2 is FQNNGV. Trimming took 3 bases from V and 1 from J; bases not matched to a gene: 14. The CDR3 runs to 19 residues.

V is TRBV5-1 and J is TRBJ2-2; D remains ambiguous. The germline V and J ends were trimmed by 0 bases and 0 bases, with 12 bases remaining between them. Germline V gene sequence: CDR1 SGHRS, CDR2 YFSETQ. This CDR3 has 17 amino acids. CDR3 DNA: TGCGCCAGCAGCTTGGTAGGTTTGACACCGAACACCGGGGAGCTGTTTTTT. Translation gives CASSLVGLTPNTGELFF.

This sequence joins TRBV5-4 and TRBJ2-5; 9 positions agree with TRBD2. After removal of 3 bases from V and 0 bases from J, the junction contained 6 bases not matched to a gene. This CDR3 spans 16 amino acids. Germline CDR1 is SGHNT and CDR2 is YYREEE (reference sequence). This chain's CDR3 is CASSSPLAGNQETQYF. The DNA for the CDR3 is TGTGCCAGCAGCTCACCCCTAGCGGGAAACCAAGAGACCCAGTACTTC.

The gene calls are TRBV19 and TRBJ2-5; the D gene is possibly TRBD1 (6 bases). There are 14 residues in the CDR3. Germline V CDR1 and CDR2: LNHDA, SQIVND (reference sequence). Trimming left V 3 bases short and J 5 bases short, with 13 bases between. CDR3: CASSMGRGSETQYF. In DNA form, the CDR3 reads TGTGCCAGTAGTATGGGTAGGGGGAGTGAGACCCAGTACTTC.

V and J are TRBV7-8 and TRBJ2-3; D remains ambiguous. The germline gives CDR1 SGHVS, CDR2 FQNEAQ. This CDR3 is 14 amino acids long. Trimming removed 5 bases from V and 10 bases from J, with 19 bases in between. The CDR3 protein is CASSQITNVESQYF. As DNA, the CDR3 is TGTGCCAGCAGCCAAATCACTAACGTAGAATCGCAGTATTTT.

The sample holds one count of this clone. This chain joins TRBV9 and TRBJ2-3; TRBD1 is a possible D gene (6 bases). The CDR3 contains 16 residues. Germline CDR1 and CDR2: SGDLS and YYNGEE. The V end was cut by 3 bases, the J end by 4 bases, with 18 bases between. This chain's CDR3 is CASSAQGAAPPDTQYF. The CDR3 nucleotides are TGTGCCAGCAGCGCACAGGGAGCCGCCCCTCCAGATACGCAGTATTTT.

The chain employs TRBV5-6 and TRBJ2-7, with D unresolved. Germline assignment: CDR1 SGHDT and CDR2 YYEEEE. CDR3 length: 12 residues. V lost 1 base and J lost 1, with 3 bases in between. In DNA form, the CDR3 reads TGTGCCAGCAGCTTGCCGTCCTACGAGCAGTACTTC. Translation: CASSLPSYEQYF.

The gene calls are TRBV5-1 and TRBJ2-7; 8 positions match TRBD1. Germline lookup yields CDR1 SGHRS and CDR2 YFSETQ. The CDR3 loop spans 14 amino acids. V shed 0 bases and J 7 bases; nucleotides not matched to a gene: 6. CDR3 nucleotide sequence: TGCGCCAGCAGCTTGGGGCAGGGGGCGCGGGAGCAGTACTTC. Translation: CASSLGQGAREQYF.

The chain employs TRBV15 and TRBJ2-7; a possible D gene is TRBD1 (6 bases). Germline V gene sequence: CDR1 LNHNV, CDR2 YYDKDF (reference sequence). The CDR3 length is 14 residues. Trimming shortened V by 2 bases and J by 2 bases, and 10 bases separated the two germline ends. CDR3 protein: CATSRNRDTYEQYF. CDR3 nucleotide sequence: TGTGCCACCAGCAGAAACCGGGACACCTACGAGCAGTACTTC.

In this sample, this clone turned up a few times. This rearrangement joins TRBV9 to TRBJ2-5; TRBD2 agrees at 8 bases. V gave up 4 bases and J gave up 5 bases; unmatched junction bases: 13. The CDR3 has 16 residues. CDR1 is SGDLS and CDR2 is YYNGEE in the germline V gene. CDR3 sequence: CASSWTGGGSTETQYF. The DNA of the CDR3 is TGTGCCAGCAGCTGGACCGGGGGGGGATCGACCGAGACCCAGTACTTC.

The chain employs TRBV12-3 or TRBV12-4 and TRBJ2-3; the D is unclear. V lost 8 bases, J lost 2 bases, and 11 bases lay in between. CDR3 length equals 13 residues. The CDR3 sequence is CASGQSLTDTQYF. In DNA, the CDR3 is TGTGCCAGCGGGCAGAGCCTCACAGATACGCAGTATTTT.

CDR3: CASSLALGASTDTQYF. The CDR3 DNA is TGCGCCAGCAGCTTGGCCCTGGGGGCTAGCACAGATACGCAGTATTTT. This rearrangement joins TRBV5-1 to TRBJ2-3, with a possible D match to TRBD1 (6 bases). The CDR3 covers 16 residues. Per the germline V gene, CDR1 is SGHRS and CDR2 is YFSETQ. The V and J ends lost 0 bases and 0 bases respectively, with 11 bases between them.

The chain carries TRBV5-1 and TRBJ1-2; 7 nucleotides line up with TRBD1. With 3 bases clipped from V and 4 bases from J, the junction kept 6 bases outside the gene matches. The CDR3 extends over 14 amino acids. CDR1 and CDR2 from the germline V gene are SGHRS and YFSETQ. CDR3: CASSYGTAVYGYTF. In DNA form, the CDR3 reads TGCGCCAGCAGCTACGGGACAGCTGTCTATGGCTACACCTTC.

This chain joins TRBV5-1 and TRBJ2-5; D remains ambiguous. CDR3 length: 15 residues. The V end lost 6 bases, the J end lost 2 bases, and 17 bases lay between the germline ends. Germline assignment: CDR1 SGHRS and CDR2 YFSETQ. The CDR3 DNA is TGCGCCAGCAACCCTTCGCCCGGTCCACAAGAGACCCAGTACTTC. It encodes CASNPSPGPQETQYF.